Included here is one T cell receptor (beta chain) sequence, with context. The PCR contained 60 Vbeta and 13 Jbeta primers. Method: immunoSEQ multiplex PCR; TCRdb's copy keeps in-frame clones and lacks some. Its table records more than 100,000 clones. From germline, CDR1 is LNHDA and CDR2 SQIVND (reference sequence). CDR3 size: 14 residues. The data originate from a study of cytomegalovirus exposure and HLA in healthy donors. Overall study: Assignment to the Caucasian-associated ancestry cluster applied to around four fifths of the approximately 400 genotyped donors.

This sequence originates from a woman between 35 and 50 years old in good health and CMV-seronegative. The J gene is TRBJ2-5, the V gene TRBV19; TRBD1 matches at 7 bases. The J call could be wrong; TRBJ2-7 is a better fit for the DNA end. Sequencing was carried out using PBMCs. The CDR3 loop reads CASSIRQGDSEQYF. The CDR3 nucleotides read TGTGCCAGTAGTATTAGGCAGGGGGATAGCGAGCAGTACTTC.